This T cell receptor beta chain is from a study of cytomegalovirus exposure and HLA in healthy donors. Germline V lookup: CDR1 SNHLY, CDR2 FYNNEI. The V end lost 5 bases, the J end lost 9 bases, and 14 bases lay between the germline ends. There are 13 residues in the CDR3. Whole-study results and caveats: Diagnosis of cytomegalovirus status made by the classifier reportedly showed high specificity and sensitivity. In a later analysis, HLA-associated TCR beta chains were more clonally expanded than equally common others.

On this clone itself: Antigen: not known.

PCR used 60 Vbeta primers and 13 Jbeta primers. The table came from immunoSEQ multiplex PCR; TCRdb's copy has only in-frame clones and leaves some out. Of fewer than 150,000 clones in the sample, roughly three quarters were seen once. This sequence was found in a woman between 50 and 59 years old in good health and CMV-seronegative. The V and J genes are TRBV2 and TRBJ1-5; TRBD1 is a possible D gene (5 bases). Sequenced input: PBMCs. In DNA form, the CDR3 reads TGTGCCAGCAGTCCGATACCCCAGGGGCCCCAGCATTTT. Translation: CASSPIPQGPQHF.